What follows describes a single TCR beta chain. The data originate from a study of blood T cell repertoires in COVID-19. Residents of over 20 US areas, aged about 18 to 95 years, made up the participants. Either two negative PCRs, clearance, or symptom resolution qualified Cohort 3 donors as recovered. The CDR3 runs to 15 residues. Germline trimming cut 3 bases from V and 0 bases from J; bases unmatched to any gene: 2. CDR1 and CDR2 from the germline V gene are LNHDA and SQIVND (reference sequence). Source study methods: Amplified reference gene primers provided the basis for estimating nucleated cell counts. Only in-frame clones appear in the TCRdb table, and some are missing; sequencing was by immunoSEQ multiplex PCR. The DNA was the basis for D and trimming; V, J and clone size are from that table. This sample has almost 250,000 clones, with approximately 90% found just once.

The receptor was isolated from a woman aged 30 to 39 who had recovered from COVID-19. The genes are TRBV19 and TRBJ1-1; TRBD1 aligns across 9 bases. Sequencing used PBMCs or T cells enriched from blood (not recorded which). CDR3 in DNA: TGTGCCAGTAGTATGACAGGGGGTTTGAACACTGAAGCTTTCTTT. Protein: CASSMTGGLNTEAFF.